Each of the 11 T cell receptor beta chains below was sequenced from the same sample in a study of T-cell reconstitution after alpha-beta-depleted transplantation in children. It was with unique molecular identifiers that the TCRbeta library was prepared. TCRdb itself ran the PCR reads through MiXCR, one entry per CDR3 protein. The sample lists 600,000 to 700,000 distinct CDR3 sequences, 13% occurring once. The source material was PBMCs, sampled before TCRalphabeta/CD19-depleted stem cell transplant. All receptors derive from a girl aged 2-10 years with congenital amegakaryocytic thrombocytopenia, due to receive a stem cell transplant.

The CDR3, as DNA: TGTGCCAGCAGTGAATACCCGCGCGGACTAGCGGGAACCGGGGAGCTGTTTTTT. Protein: CASSEYPRGLAGTGELFF. The chain couples TRBV25-1 to TRBJ2-2, with 12 positions matching TRBD2. This CDR3 has 18 amino acids. Per germline, CDR1 MGHDK and CDR2 SYGVNS. Trimming took 0 bases from V and 5 from J; bases not matched to a gene: 7.

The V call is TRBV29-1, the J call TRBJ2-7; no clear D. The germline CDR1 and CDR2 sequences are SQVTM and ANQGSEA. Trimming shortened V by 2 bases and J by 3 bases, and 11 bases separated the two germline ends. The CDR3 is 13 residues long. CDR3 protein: CSVEPIYGYEQYF. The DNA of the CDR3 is TGCAGCGTTGAACCCATATACGGCTACGAGCAGTACTTC.

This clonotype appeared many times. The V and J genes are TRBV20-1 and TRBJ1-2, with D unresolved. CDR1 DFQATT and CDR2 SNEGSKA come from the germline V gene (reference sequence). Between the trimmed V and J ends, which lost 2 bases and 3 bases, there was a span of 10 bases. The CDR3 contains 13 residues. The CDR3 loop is CSARMGSDYGYTF. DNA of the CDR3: TGCAGTGCTAGAATGGGCAGCGACTATGGCTACACCTTC.

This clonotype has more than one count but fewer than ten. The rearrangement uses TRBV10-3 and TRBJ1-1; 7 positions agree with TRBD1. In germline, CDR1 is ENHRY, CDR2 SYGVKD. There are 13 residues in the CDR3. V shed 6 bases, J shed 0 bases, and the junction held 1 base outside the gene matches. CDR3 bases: TGTGCCATCAGACAGGGGTTGAACACTGAAGCTTTCTTT. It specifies CAIRQGLNTEAFF.

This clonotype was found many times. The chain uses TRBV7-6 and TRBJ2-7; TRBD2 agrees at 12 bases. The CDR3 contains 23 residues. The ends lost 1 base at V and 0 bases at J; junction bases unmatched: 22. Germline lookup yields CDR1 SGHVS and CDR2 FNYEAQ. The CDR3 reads CASSLVVGGAVGLAGPGSYEQYF. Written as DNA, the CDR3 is TGTGCCAGCAGCTTAGTCGTGGGGGGCGCGGTAGGACTAGCGGGGCCTGGCTCCTACGAGCAGTACTTC. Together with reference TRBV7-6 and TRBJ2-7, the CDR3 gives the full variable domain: GAGVSQSPRYKVTKRGQDVALRCDPISGHVSLYWYRQALGQGPEFLTYFNYEAQQDKSGLPNDRFSAERPEGSISTLTIQRTEQRDSAMYRCASSLVVGGAVGLAGPGSYEQYFGPGTRLTVT.

The CDR3 DNA sequence: TGTGCCTGGAGTGACAGGGGACTCGGGGATGAGCAGTTCTTC. Amino acids: CAWSDRGLGDEQFF. This sequence joins TRBV30 and TRBJ2-1; tentative D call: TRBD1 (7 bases). Germline assignment: CDR1 GTSNPN and CDR2 SVGIG (reference sequence). CDR3 length: 14 residues. V was cut by 1 base and J by 8 bases, with 15 bases left in between.

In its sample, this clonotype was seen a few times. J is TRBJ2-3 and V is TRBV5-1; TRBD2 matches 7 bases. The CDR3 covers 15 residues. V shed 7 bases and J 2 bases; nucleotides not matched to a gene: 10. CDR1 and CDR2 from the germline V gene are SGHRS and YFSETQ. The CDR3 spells CASYGASGVTDTQYF. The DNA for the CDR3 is TGCGCCAGCTACGGGGCTAGCGGCGTCACAGATACGCAGTATTTT.

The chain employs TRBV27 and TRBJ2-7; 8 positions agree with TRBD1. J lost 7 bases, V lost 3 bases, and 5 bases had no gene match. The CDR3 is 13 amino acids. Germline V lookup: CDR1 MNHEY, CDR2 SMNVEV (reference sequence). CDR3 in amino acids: CASSFGTGFEQYF. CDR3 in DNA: TGTGCCAGCAGTTTCGGGACAGGCTTTGAGCAGTACTTC.

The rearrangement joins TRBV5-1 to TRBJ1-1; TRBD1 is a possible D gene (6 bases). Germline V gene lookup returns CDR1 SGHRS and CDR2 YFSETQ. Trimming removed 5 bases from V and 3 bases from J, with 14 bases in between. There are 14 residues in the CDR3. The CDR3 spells CASRTNQGYTEAFF. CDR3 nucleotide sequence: TGCGCCAGCAGAACGAATCAGGGGTACACTGAAGCTTTCTTT.

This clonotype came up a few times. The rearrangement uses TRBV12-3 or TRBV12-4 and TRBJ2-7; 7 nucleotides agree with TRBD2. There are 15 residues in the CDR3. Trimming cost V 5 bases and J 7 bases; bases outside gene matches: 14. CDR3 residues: CASSTSAGAIQEQYF. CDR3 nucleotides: TGTGCCAGCAGTACCTCGGCGGGAGCGATTCAAGAGCAGTACTTC.

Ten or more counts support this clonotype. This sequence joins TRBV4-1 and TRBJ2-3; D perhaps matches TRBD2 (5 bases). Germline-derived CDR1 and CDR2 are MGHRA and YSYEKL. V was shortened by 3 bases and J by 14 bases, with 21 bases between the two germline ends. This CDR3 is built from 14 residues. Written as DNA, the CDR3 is TGCGCCAGCAGCCATCCTAGGGATGGGAGAAGTTGGTATTTT. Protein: CASSHPRDGRSWYF.